These 27 T cell receptor beta chains originate from one sample sequenced in a study of T cell responses to AZD1222 COVID-19 vaccine (dated by TCRdb to the early 2020s). The method behind the library was the immunoSEQ multiplex PCR assay. The table was pulled from immuneACCESS by TCRdb, which kept in-frame rearrangements only. Such tables lose some clones; where checked, under half of the loss comes from unresolved V genes, and the rest has no known cause. For this sample there are about 81,000 clones; less than 95% appear just once. The ten largest clones take up approximately 8% of the sample. Per the publication, the time point label means: about 28 days (+/-7) after the second vaccine dose. Sequencing used peripheral blood, obtained 28 days after the second AZD1222 dose. These receptors originate from an adult who received the AZD1222 COVID-19 vaccine.

V and J are TRBV2 and TRBJ2-3, with 9 bases matching TRBD2. The V gene's germline CDR1 is SNHLY and CDR2 FYNNEI. The trim removed 8 bases at V and 4 bases at J, leaving 10 bases unmatched. This CDR3 comprises 15 residues. The CDR3 DNA reads as TGTGCCAGCTGGACCCTAGCGGGAAGCTCAGATACGCAGTATTTT. It codes for CASWTLAGSSDTQYF.

The chain links TRBV5-5 to TRBJ2-5, with 8 positions matching TRBD1. Germline V CDR1 and CDR2: SGHKS, YYEKEE (reference sequence). Trimming at V came to 1 base and at J to 5 bases, leaving 1 base not matched to a gene. The CDR3 sequence is 13 residues long. In nucleotides, the CDR3 is TGTGCCAGCAGCTTGCAGGGGGCCGAGACCCAGTACTTC. It is translated as CASSLQGAETQYF.

This rearrangement joins TRBV5-1 to TRBJ2-7, with D perhaps matching TRBD2 (5 bases). V lost 2 bases and J 2 bases, leaving 14 bases between the germline ends. The CDR3 loop spans 15 amino acids. Germline CDR1 is SGHRS and CDR2 is YFSETQ. CDR3 protein: CASSLISGKTYEQYF. DNA of the CDR3: TGCGCCAGCAGCTTAATAAGCGGTAAAACCTACGAGCAGTACTTC.

This clone was counted only a few times. The rearrangement links TRBV29-1 to TRBJ1-4; no firm D call. V was shortened by 4 bases and J by 6 bases, with 12 bases between the two germline ends. Germline V gives CDR1 SQVTM, CDR2 ANQGSEA. The CDR3 runs 13 residues. The CDR3: CSVVGQPYEKLFF. The CDR3 coding sequence is TGCAGCGTTGTAGGCCAGCCATATGAAAAACTGTTTTTT.

The chain uses TRBV24-1 and TRBJ2-1, with TRBD2 matching over 10 bases. In germline, CDR1 is KGHDR, CDR2 SFDVKD. The CDR3 covers 16 residues. Trimming removed 4 bases from V and 2 bases from J; junction bases left unmatched: 4. CDR3 DNA: TGTGCCACCAGTGACTCCAGCGGGAGGGCCTACAATGAGCAGTTCTTC. Translation gives CATSDSSGRAYNEQFF.

CDR3 DNA: TGCAGCGTTGAAGATCGGGTGGCAGGGGGGCAGTATTTT. Amino acid sequence: CSVEDRVAGGQYF. The chain uses TRBV29-1 and TRBJ2-3, with 7 bases identical to TRBD1. Germline V gives CDR1 SQVTM, CDR2 ANQGSEA. This CDR3 spans 13 amino acids. After removal of 0 bases from V and 11 bases from J, the junction contained 8 bases not matched to a gene.

This rearrangement joins TRBV4-1 to TRBJ2-2; the D gene is possibly TRBD2 (6 bases). CDR1 and CDR2 from the germline V gene are MGHRA and YSYEKL. The V and J ends lost 1 base and 6 bases respectively, with 18 bases between them. CDR3 length equals 17 residues. DNA of the CDR3: TGCGCCAGCAGCCAAGTCGCGGGGCGGGGCGAGGCCGGGGAGCTGTTTTTT. Protein: CASSQVAGRGEAGELFF.

Only a few counts were recorded for this clone. The CDR3 region is CASSLLGRGYNEQFF. DNA of the CDR3: TGTGCCAGCAGCTTGCTCGGGAGGGGATACAATGAGCAGTTCTTC. This chain links TRBV5-5 with TRBJ2-1, with TRBD2 matching 8 bases. V dropped 1 base and J dropped 4; count of bases not matched to a gene: 4. The germline V gene has CDR1 SGHKS and CDR2 YYEKEE (reference sequence). The CDR3 covers 15 residues.

The chain recombines TRBV28 with TRBJ2-5; D gene unclear. This CDR3 contains 11 residues. Germline-derived CDR1 and CDR2 are MDHEN and SYDVKM. Deletions cut 2 bases from V and 2 bases from J, with 0 bases between. The CDR3 protein is CASSLQETQYF. CDR3 nucleotide sequence: TGTGCCAGCAGTTTACAAGAGACCCAGTACTTC.

J is TRBJ1-5 and V is TRBV12-2; TRBD1, the table's D call, lacks a check against the DNA. TRBV12-2 is annotated as a pseudogene. CDR3 length equals 17 residues. CDR3 nucleotide sequence: TGTGCAAGTCGCTTAGCAGGACGGGACAGGGGAAATCAGCCCCAGCATTTT. This gives the protein CASRLAGRDRGNQPQHF.

The chain joins TRBV18 to TRBJ1-6, with D possibly matching TRBD1 (6 bases). This CDR3 region has 16 residues. Germline values: CDR1 KGHSH, CDR2 LQKENI. V lost 6 bases and J 7 bases, leaving 19 bases between the germline ends. The CDR3 DNA follows: TGTGCCAGCTCGGAAACAGGGACCTCTCTAAATTCACCCCTCCACTTT. This gives the protein CASSETGTSLNSPLHF.

This sequence joins TRBV7-6 and TRBJ1-5, with TRBD1 identical over 8 bases. This CDR3 is built from 19 residues. The J segment lost 0 bases and the V segment lost 2 bases, leaving 12 bases of the junction unmatched. Per germline, CDR1 SGHVS and CDR2 FNYEAQ. The CDR3 bases are TGTGCCAGCAGCTTATATCGGGACAGGAAAAACGATAGCAATCAGCCCCAGCATTTT. It encodes CASSLYRDRKNDSNQPQHF.

The gene calls are TRBV30 and TRBJ2-3, with 10 positions matching TRBD1. Germline V CDR1 and CDR2: GTSNPN, SVGIG (reference sequence). CDR3 length: 16 amino acids. The J segment lost 5 bases and the V segment lost 4 bases, leaving 12 bases of the junction unmatched. The CDR3 region is CAWNTPGQGYQDTQYF. The CDR3 DNA sequence: TGTGCCTGGAACACACCGGGACAGGGGTATCAAGATACGCAGTATTTT.

This chain links TRBV9 with TRBJ2-7; 13 bases fit TRBD2. The CDR3 consists of 14 residues. Germline values: CDR1 SGDLS, CDR2 YYNGEE. V gave up 3 bases and J gave up 6 bases; unmatched junction bases: 3. The CDR3 DNA sequence: TGTGCCAGCAGCGGACTAGCGGGAGGTAGCGAGCAGTACTTC. It translates to CASSGLAGGSEQYF.

The chain joins TRBV20-1 to TRBJ2-7; 8 bases match TRBD2. This CDR3 is built from 15 residues. V dropped 3 bases and J dropped 2; count of bases not matched to a gene: 9. Germline-derived CDR1 and CDR2 are DFQATT and SNEGSKA (reference sequence). The CDR3 sequence: CSASALAGPTYEQYF. The DNA of the CDR3 is TGCAGTGCTAGTGCTCTAGCGGGCCCTACCTACGAGCAGTACTTC.

The chain carries TRBV10-3 and TRBJ1-1; 10 nucleotides line up with TRBD1. This CDR3 is 16 amino acids long. In germline, CDR1 is ENHRY, CDR2 SYGVKD. Trimming took 4 bases from V and 6 from J; bases not matched to a gene: 11. CDR3 coding DNA: TGTGCCATCAGTGCGGGGACAGGGGCTGGGGACTCTGAAGCTTTCTTT. It translates to CAISAGTGAGDSEAFF.

The genes are TRBV2 and TRBJ2-7; possibly TRBD1 for D (6 bases). Germline V lookup: CDR1 SNHLY, CDR2 FYNNEI. The ends were cut back, 7 bases at V and 0 bases at J, with 13 bases in the middle. The CDR3 loop spans 14 amino acids. The CDR3 is CASKAQGSSYEQYF. The CDR3, as DNA: TGTGCCAGCAAGGCACAGGGAAGCTCCTACGAGCAGTACTTC.

About this clone itself: The sample contains more than one DNA sequence encoding this CDR3. The J gene is TRBJ2-7, the V gene TRBV30; D might be TRBD1 (6 bases). The CDR3 covers 12 residues. V shed 1 base and J shed 3 bases, with 7 bases lying between them. Germline CDR1 and CDR2: GTSNPN and SVGIG (reference sequence). CDR3 protein: CAWSGGGYEQYF. The CDR3 DNA is TGTGCCTGGAGTGGAGGGGGCTACGAGCAGTACTTC.

The gene calls are TRBV5-4 and TRBJ2-7, with TRBD2 as a possible D gene (6 bases). CDR1 is SGHNT and CDR2 is YYREEE in the germline V gene (reference sequence). V dropped 2 bases and J dropped 5 bases, with 11 bases sitting between them. This CDR3 has 13 amino acids. The CDR3 nucleotides read TGTGCCAGCAGCTTCGGAGGGAGCGACGAGCAGTACTTC. As protein: CASSFGGSDEQYF.

This clone was recorded once. The rearrangement joins TRBV7-9 to TRBJ1-6; D gene unclear. Germline loops: CDR1 SEHNR, CDR2 FQNEAQ (reference sequence). This CDR3 comprises 13 residues. V lost 5 bases and J 7 bases, leaving 9 bases between the germline ends. Written as DNA, the CDR3 is TGTGCCAGCAGCGATAAGCGGAATTCACCCCTCCACTTT. It encodes CASSDKRNSPLHF.

This chain uses TRBV2 with TRBJ2-2; 8 bases are shared with TRBD2. With 2 bases clipped from V and 5 bases from J, the junction kept 7 bases outside the gene matches. Germline values: CDR1 SNHLY, CDR2 FYNNEI. There are 16 residues in the CDR3. The CDR3 sequence is CASSESSGPGTGELFF. CDR3 nucleotides: TGTGCCAGCAGTGAATCTAGCGGGCCTGGTACCGGGGAGCTGTTTTTT.

The chain uses TRBV7-2 and TRBJ2-5; 13 bases fit TRBD2. This CDR3 has 15 amino acids. J gave up 7 bases and V 1 base, and 3 bases lay outside the gene matches. CDR1 and CDR2 from the germline V gene are SGHTA and FQGNSA. This CDR3 reads CASSLEGLAGTTQYF. CDR3 DNA sequence: TGTGCCAGCAGCTTAGAGGGACTAGCGGGAACGACCCAGTACTTC.

The rearrangement joins TRBV7-9 to TRBJ1-5; D remains unclear. The CDR3 totals 12 residues. V gave up 5 bases and J gave up 3 bases, with 5 bases separating them. Germline V CDR1 and CDR2: SEHNR, FQNEAQ (reference sequence). This CDR3 is CASSHPNQPQHF. CDR3 coding DNA: TGTGCCAGCAGCCACCCCAATCAGCCCCAGCATTTT.

V gene TRBV5-4 combines with J gene TRBJ2-2; D not resolved. Germline CDR1 and CDR2: SGHNT and YYREEE (reference sequence). The CDR3 extends over 14 amino acids. Deletions cut 2 bases from V and 4 bases from J, with 9 bases between. CDR3 protein: CASSLSMTTGELFF. The CDR3 DNA reads as TGTGCCAGCAGCTTATCGATGACCACCGGGGAGCTGTTTTTT.

The rearrangement uses TRBV10-1 and TRBJ1-5; TRBD1 matches 8 bases. In germline, CDR1 is WNHNN, CDR2 SYGVQD (reference sequence). The CDR3 length is 14 residues. Trimming removed 4 bases from V and 2 bases from J; junction bases left unmatched: 1. The CDR3 reads CASSAGGGNQPQHF. CDR3 bases: TGCGCCAGCAGTGCAGGGGGCGGCAATCAGCCCCAGCATTTT.

The genes are TRBV7-6 and TRBJ1-3, with a weak D call TRBD1 (5 bases). CDR1 is SGHVS and CDR2 is FNYEAQ in the germline V gene. The V end was cut by 2 bases, the J end by 2 bases, with 19 bases between. The CDR3 contains 18 residues. The CDR3 sequence is CASSLKAIGAPTGNTIYF. The CDR3 nucleotides are TGTGCCAGCAGCTTAAAGGCTATCGGGGCTCCCACTGGAAACACCATATATTTT.

This clone was recorded a few times. The J gene is TRBJ2-7, the V gene TRBV5-1; D is tentatively TRBD1 or TRBD2 (5 bases each). CDR1 and CDR2 (germline): SGHRS, YFSETQ. This CDR3 region has 14 residues. The V and J ends lost 4 bases and 6 bases respectively, with 17 bases between them. The CDR3 DNA follows: TGCGCCAGCAGCCGACCGGGACGGATCACCGAGCAGTACTTC. Residues: CASSRPGRITEQYF.